Listed here are 9 T cell receptor beta chains from one sample, sequenced in a study of read filtering for tumor transcriptome and immune sequencing. The library was built from about 400 ng RNA with molecular barcoded adaptors for alpha/delta and beta/gamma chains. Each CDR3 protein is one row after TCRdb ran MiXCR on the reads. The table records about 48,000 distinct CDR3 sequences, roughly 19% of them present only once. Sequences were obtained from a population of CD138-negative cells sorted from bone marrow. These receptors came from a donor at least 40 years old with multiple myeloma.

Concerning this clonotype itself: Mismatch with germline at one junction end may stem from a read error. The chain carries TRBV24-1 and TRBJ2-1, with D possibly matching TRBD2 (5 bases). CDR1 and CDR2 (germline): KGHDR, SFDVKD. This CDR3 is built from 13 residues. CDR3: CAISDEGRNELFF. The CDR3 coding sequence is TGTGCCATCAGTGATGAGGGAAGAAATGAGCTGTTCTTC.

This clonotype came up many times. V is TRBV19 and J is TRBJ2-1; D may be TRBD2 (6 bases). The length of the CDR3 is 22 residues. The germline V and J ends were trimmed by 5 bases and 0 bases, with 32 bases remaining between them. In germline, CDR1 is LNHDA, CDR2 SQIVND (reference sequence). CDR3 coding DNA: TGTGCCAGTAGTCCTAGGGCCAACCCGGGACTGTCCCAGTATTCCTCCTACAATGAGCAGTTCTTC. The encoded protein is CASSPRANPGLSQYSSYNEQFF. The whole variable domain, remainder taken from reference TRBV19 and TRBJ2-1, is DGGITQSPKYLFRKEGQNVTLSCEQNLNHDAMYWYRQDPGQGLRLIYYSQIVNDFQKGDIAEGYSVSREKKESFPLTVTSAQKNPTAFYLCASSPRANPGLSQYSSYNEQFFGPGTRLTVL.

This clonotype was picked up many times. The chain is built from TRBV5-1 and TRBJ1-2; D remains unclear. Germline V CDR1 and CDR2: SGHRS, YFSETQ. The V gene lost 4 bases and the J gene lost 5 bases, with 18 bases spanning the gap. This CDR3 has 15 residues. CDR3 sequence: CASSKETPNLYGYTF. The CDR3 nucleotides are TGCGCCAGCAGCAAGGAGACACCGAATTTGTATGGCTACACCTTC.

In its sample, this clonotype was seen many times. V and J are TRBV7-8 and TRBJ2-1; no reliable D call. Trimming took off 4 bases at V and 7 bases at J, with 23 bases between the two ends. CDR1 and CDR2 from the germline V gene are SGHVS and FQNEAQ. The CDR3 is 17 amino acids. The CDR3 region has the DNA TGTGCCAGCAGCTCCCAAGGAAGCAAATGGGGTTTTAATGAGCAGTTCTTC. Encoded protein: CASSSQGSKWGFNEQFF.

By share of the sample, this clonotype is medium-sized. This rearrangement joins TRBV4-1 to TRBJ2-1, with 13 positions matching TRBD2. Germline loops: CDR1 MGHRA, CDR2 YSYEKL. V lost 0 bases to trimming and J lost 7 bases; unmatched junction nucleotides: 3. CDR3 size: 16 residues. The CDR3 loop reads CASSQDRTSGRNEQFF. In nucleotides, the CDR3 is TGCGCCAGCAGCCAAGACCGGACTAGCGGGAGAAATGAGCAGTTCTTC.

To note about this clonotype: This may come from a read error, since a much larger clone is one base off. V is TRBV5-1 and J is TRBJ2-5; D gene ambiguous. This CDR3 contains 15 residues. In germline, CDR1 is SGHRS, CDR2 YFSETQ. The CDR3 coding sequence is TGCGCCAGCGGCTTGAGACCAGAGATCCAAGAGACCCAGTACTTC. As protein: CASGLRPEIQETQYF.

The rearrangement links TRBV5-1 to TRBJ1-5; D unresolved. This CDR3 is built from 15 residues. V lost 2 bases and J lost 5, with 14 bases in between. CDR1 is SGHRS and CDR2 is YFSETQ in the germline V gene. CDR3 DNA sequence: TGCGCCAGCAGCTTAGCTGGGTATCTCGATCAGCCCCAGCATTTT. This codes for CASSLAGYLDQPQHF.

This clonotype was seen many times. The genes are TRBV29-1 and TRBJ2-2; possibly TRBD2 for D (7 bases). The CDR3 length is 17 residues. Germline CDR1 and CDR2: SQVTM and ANQGSEA. V was clipped by 1 base and J by 1 base, with 16 bases between them. This CDR3 is CSVEGVGGQGNTGELFF. Written as DNA, the CDR3 is TGCAGCGTTGAAGGGGTGGGGGGGCAAGGGAACACCGGGGAGCTGTTTTTT.

This clonotype was observed at least ten times. The J gene is TRBJ2-3, the V gene TRBV18; D is unclear. V was shortened by 3 bases and J by 2 bases, with 6 bases between the two germline ends. Germline CDR1 is KGHSH and CDR2 is LQKENI. The CDR3 consists of 13 residues. The CDR3 protein is CASSPTVTDTQYF. The DNA for the CDR3 is TGTGCCAGCTCACCTACAGTCACAGATACGCAGTATTTT.